This T cell receptor (beta chain) derives from a study of CD8 T cells in Susac syndrome. General observations from the study: As the study acknowledged, the number of individuals who were part of its TCR sequencing and HLA analysis was relatively small.

TEMRA cells were enriched by FACS, and CD4+ and CD8+ T cells were negatively isolated. Only one count was recorded for this clonotype. Its matching antigen is unknown. Random hexamers were used to reverse transcribe an amount of about 0.45 to 1 ug RNA. immunoSEQ multiplex PCR amplified TCR beta CDR3 across 54 Vbeta, 13 Jbeta. TCRdb used MiXCR to reprocess the immunoSEQ multiplex PCR reads, holding one entry per CDR3 protein. This sample yields 190,000 or so distinct CDR3 sequences, of which 95% are seen a single time; around 0.08% belongs to the top ten. This TCR derives from a human donor with multiple sclerosis. The sample taken for sequencing was CD4+ T cells from PBMCs.

The CDR3 spells CASSQIGGQGNGYTF. CDR3 in DNA: TGTGCCAGCAGCCAAATTGGGGGACAGGGGAACGGCTACACCTTC. The rearrangement uses TRBV3-1 and TRBJ1-2; 10 bases match TRBD1. The CDR3 is made up of 15 amino acids. From germline, CDR1 is LGHDT and CDR2 YNNKEL (reference sequence). J lost 8 bases, V lost 2 bases, and 8 bases had no gene match.